The 29 T cell receptor beta chains listed next were all sequenced from one sample in a study of identical twins. TCRdb passed the 5' RACE reads through MiXCR, listing each CDR3 protein once. The sample consists of 700,000 to 950,000 distinct CDR3 sequences, about 12% of them appearing once. This sample was also put to use in a study of yellow fever vaccine responses in identical twins.

The material sequenced was PBMCs. These receptor sequences come from a woman between 18 and 30 years old in good health.

The CDR3 DNA sequence: TGTGCCAGCAGCTTAGCGCTCGAGGTCCGCTCTGGGGCCAACGTCCTGACTTTC. Its protein is CASSLALEVRSGANVLTF. The rearrangement joins TRBV11-1 to TRBJ2-6; D uncertain. Looked up from germline, CDR1 is SGHAT and CDR2 is FQDESV (reference sequence). V was clipped by 0 bases and J by 0 bases, with 12 bases between them. The length of the CDR3 is 18 residues.

The chain uses TRBV2 and TRBJ2-3; 11 positions agree with TRBD2. Germline CDR1 SNHLY, CDR2 FYNNEI. CDR3 length equals 15 residues. The V and J ends lost 4 bases and 2 bases, in that order; junction bases with no gene match: 2. The CDR3 DNA reads TGTGCCAGCAGTGGACTAGCGGGGTTCACAGATACGCAGTATTTT. Its protein product is CASSGLAGFTDTQYF. Looking up the rest from reference TRBV2 and TRBJ2-3 gives the full variable domain: EPEVTQTPSHQVTQMGQEVILRCVPISNHLYFYWYRQILGQKVEFLVSFYNNEISEKSEIFDDQFSVERPDGSNFTLKIRSTKLEDSAMYFCASSGLAGFTDTQYFGPGTRLTVL.

This clonotype was found a few times. This chain joins TRBV2 and TRBJ2-1; D unresolved. Trimming pared 2 bases from V and 8 bases from J, leaving 13 bases between. The germline CDR1 and CDR2 sequences are SNHLY and FYNNEI. This CDR3 comprises 14 residues. CDR3 loop: CASSEYLSGDEQFF. DNA for the CDR3: TGTGCCAGCAGTGAATATTTATCCGGCGATGAGCAGTTCTTC.

This clonotype was seen many times. The chain combines TRBV6-9 with TRBJ2-1; D unclear. There are 9 residues in the CDR3. The germline V gene has CDR1 MNHGY and CDR2 SVAAGI. The V and J ends lost 10 bases and 9 bases respectively, with 7 bases between them. CDR3: CATPREQFF. CDR3 nucleotide sequence: TGTGCCACCCCCCGTGAGCAGTTCTTC.

This sequence joins TRBV7-9 and TRBJ2-7; D is unresolved. V was clipped by 1 base and J by 6 bases, with 10 bases between them. CDR1 is SEHNR and CDR2 is FQNEAQ in the germline V gene (reference sequence). This CDR3 is built from 13 residues. The CDR3 DNA reads TGTGCCAGCAGCTTAGTCGGTCCGGCCGAGCAGTACGTC. Its protein product is CASSLVGPAEQYV.

This clonotype occurred many times. The chain employs TRBV13 and TRBJ2-5; D might be TRBD2 (6 bases). The germline CDR1 and CDR2 sequences are PRHDT and FYEKMQ (reference sequence). CDR3 length: 17 residues. V lost 6 bases and J lost 5, with 25 bases in between. CDR3 residues: CASSRDTTGAGLETQYF. The CDR3 bases are TGTGCCAGCAGTCGCGATACGACCGGTGCGGGATTGGAGACCCAGTACTTC.

A single count supports this clonotype. V and J are TRBV24-1 and TRBJ2-1; 7 positions agree with TRBD2. Losses at the gene ends were 4 bases for V and 3 bases for J; bases not matched to a gene: 8. Germline loops: CDR1 KGHDR, CDR2 SFDVKD. CDR3 length: 16 amino acids. The CDR3 DNA follows: TGTGCCACCAGTGACCAATTGGCTAGCGGCTACAATGAGCAGTTCTTC. It is translated as CATSDQLASGYNEQFF.

The chain employs TRBV27 and TRBJ2-2; TRBD2 matches 9 bases. CDR3 size: 16 residues. V was pared by 3 bases and J by 1 base, with 3 bases of the junction left unmatched. In germline, CDR1 is MNHEY, CDR2 SMNVEV (reference sequence). CDR3 loop: CASSFSSGVNTGELFF. The CDR3 DNA sequence: TGTGCCAGCAGTTTTTCTAGCGGGGTGAACACCGGGGAGCTGTTTTTT.

This clonotype has a handful of counts. This chain uses TRBV7-9 with TRBJ2-1, with 9 bases lining up with TRBD1. The CDR3 is 15 amino acids. The germline V gene encodes CDR1 SEHNR and CDR2 FQNEAQ (reference sequence). V shed 3 bases and J 8 bases; nucleotides not matched to a gene: 8. The CDR3 nucleotides are TGTGCCAGCAGCTTGGTCGGACAGGGGTGGGATGAGCAGTTCTTC. Amino acid sequence: CASSLVGQGWDEQFF.

J is TRBJ2-5 and V is TRBV6-4; TRBD1 agrees at 7 bases. Germline values: CDR1 MRHNA, CDR2 SNTAGT. J was trimmed by 4 bases and V by 6 bases; bases with no gene match: 8. The CDR3 is 14 residues long. CDR3 sequence (DNA): TGTGCCAGCAGAGAGGACAGGTTGCGAGAGACCCAGTACTTC. Residues: CASREDRLRETQYF.

J is TRBJ2-1 and V is TRBV12-3 or TRBV12-4; 8 positions match TRBD2. V lost 2 bases to trimming and J lost 9 bases; unmatched junction nucleotides: 6. CDR3 length: 14 amino acids. CDR3 coding DNA: TGTGCCAGCAGTTTACCGGGAGGGTTCACTGAGCAGTTCTTC. Residues: CASSLPGGFTEQFF.

The chain has TRBV4-1 and TRBJ1-5, with TRBD1 identical over 7 bases. Germline V CDR1 and CDR2: MGHRA, YSYEKL. The CDR3 spans 14 residues. Trimming at V came to 3 bases and at J to 7 bases, leaving 6 bases not matched to a gene. CDR3 sequence: CASSHGDSRQPQHF. In DNA form, the CDR3 reads TGCGCCAGCAGCCATGGGGACAGTAGACAGCCCCAGCATTTT.

This clonotype was observed a few times. V usage is TRBV27 and J usage is TRBJ2-4; 11 bases are shared with TRBD2. Germline V lookup: CDR1 MNHEY, CDR2 SMNVEV (reference sequence). J lost 3 bases, V lost 3 bases, and 10 bases had no gene match. This CDR3 spans 18 amino acids. The CDR3 here is CASSLLAGGMMGKNIQYF. The CDR3 bases are TGTGCCAGCAGTTTGCTAGCGGGAGGAATGATGGGCAAAAACATTCAGTACTTC.

The V gene is TRBV4-1, the J gene TRBJ1-4, with D unresolved. Germline V gene data show CDR1 as MGHRA and CDR2 as YSYEKL. The ends were cut back, 4 bases at V and 7 bases at J, with 7 bases in the middle. The CDR3 is 12 residues long. CDR3 protein: CASSRELEKLFF. DNA of the CDR3: TGCGCCAGCAGCCGTGAGCTTGAAAAACTGTTTTTT.

This chain's CDR3 is CASSEALAGGTYEQYF. In DNA, the CDR3 is TGTGCCAGCAGTGAAGCACTAGCGGGAGGTACCTACGAGCAGTACTTC. The chain joins TRBV25-1 to TRBJ2-7, with 12 nucleotides matching TRBD2. This CDR3 comprises 16 residues. Trimming removed 2 bases from V and 2 bases from J; junction bases left unmatched: 4. Germline CDR1 is MGHDK and CDR2 is SYGVNS.

This clonotype was observed many times. The genes are TRBV5-1 and TRBJ2-7; unclear D gene. Germline CDR1 SGHRS, CDR2 YFSETQ. This CDR3 is 13 amino acids long. Trimming took 4 bases from V and 1 from J, leaving 9 bases between them. The CDR3 sequence: CASSPGNSYEQYV. The DNA of the CDR3 is TGCGCCAGCAGCCCTGGTAATTCCTACGAGCAGTACGTC.

This chain joins TRBV20-1 and TRBJ2-2; D is possibly TRBD2 (6 bases). CDR1 DFQATT and CDR2 SNEGSKA come from the germline V gene (reference sequence). The CDR3 runs to 12 residues. CDR3 nucleotide sequence: TGCATTGGGGGGACCGGGACCGGGGAGCTGTTTTTT. Amino acids: CIGGTGTGELFF.

This clonotype came up a few times. This sequence joins TRBV6-2 or TRBV6-3 and TRBJ2-7; D is unclear. Trimming left V 6 bases short and J 2 bases short, with 8 bases between. This CDR3 region has 12 residues. Germline lookup yields CDR1 MNHEY and CDR2 SVGEGT. CDR3 in DNA: TGTGCCAGCAGACTCGGTACCTACGAGCAGTACTTC. Translation gives CASRLGTYEQYF.

This chain links TRBV5-1 with TRBJ2-1; 9 nucleotides match TRBD1. The junction had 6 bases not matched to a gene; V was cut back by 7 bases and J by 1 base. CDR1 and CDR2 (germline): SGHRS, YFSETQ. The CDR3 is made up of 15 amino acids. CDR3 coding DNA: TGCGCCAGCCGACACAGGGGGCTTTCCTACAATGAGCAGTTCTTC. Residues: CASRHRGLSYNEQFF.

The chain links TRBV12-3 or TRBV12-4 to TRBJ2-3, with 8 bases that match TRBD2. CDR3 size: 14 residues. J gave up 5 bases and V 2 bases, and 3 bases lay outside the gene matches. The CDR3 nucleotides read TGTGCCAGCAGTTTACGGGAGGGGCGAGATACGCAGTATTTT. Residues: CASSLREGRDTQYF.

This clonotype was picked up many times. The chain recombines TRBV19 with TRBJ1-1; no clear D. The CDR3 has 17 amino acids. Germline V gene data show CDR1 as LNHDA and CDR2 as SQIVND (reference sequence). V dropped 5 bases and J dropped 5 bases, with 24 bases sitting between them. In DNA form, the CDR3 reads TGTGCCAGTAGTTCCAGCGGCCCAGTGTATATGATGACTGAAGCTTTCTTT. Translated: CASSSSGPVYMMTEAFF.

The gene calls are TRBV29-1 and TRBJ2-1; TRBD2 agrees at 11 bases. V was clipped by 4 bases and J by 0 bases; unmatched bases: 2. Per germline, CDR1 SQVTM and CDR2 ANQGSEA. This CDR3 is built from 15 residues. This CDR3 is CSVGLAGISYNEQFF. The CDR3 DNA follows: TGCAGCGTTGGACTAGCGGGGATCTCCTACAATGAGCAGTTCTTC.

This clonotype has a handful of counts. The rearrangement joins TRBV24-1 to TRBJ2-1; 10 bases match TRBD1. V dropped 0 bases and J dropped 7; count of bases not matched to a gene: 5. The CDR3 is 16 amino acids. Germline V CDR1 and CDR2: KGHDR, SFDVKD. Here the CDR3 DNA reads TGTGCCACCAGTGATTTGGGGACAGGGGAACGTAATGAGCAGTTCTTC. Its translation is CATSDLGTGERNEQFF.

This clonotype was observed many times. V usage is TRBV7-8 and J usage is TRBJ2-1, with 7 bases identical to TRBD2. The V gene end was trimmed by 7 bases and the J gene end by 2 bases; junction bases not matched to a gene: 17. CDR1 is SGHVS and CDR2 is FQNEAQ in the germline V gene. The CDR3 is 18 residues long. The CDR3 loop reads CASTRTQVLAGAYNEQFF. The CDR3 nucleotides are TGTGCCAGCACCCGAACGCAGGTGCTCGCGGGAGCCTACAATGAGCAGTTCTTC.

The chain links TRBV20-1 to TRBJ2-1; 10 bases map to TRBD2. Germline-derived CDR1 and CDR2 are DFQATT and SNEGSKA (reference sequence). The J segment lost 7 bases and the V segment lost 4 bases, leaving 7 bases of the junction unmatched. The CDR3 is 14 amino acids. CDR3 residues: CSATGTSVLNEQFF. The CDR3 DNA follows: TGCAGTGCTACCGGGACTAGCGTTTTAAATGAGCAGTTCTTC.

This clonotype was recorded at least ten times. V gene TRBV28 combines with J gene TRBJ2-4, with D possibly being TRBD1 (6 bases). Trimming took off 7 bases at V and 1 base at J, with 11 bases between the two ends. This CDR3 is 14 amino acids long. CDR1 and CDR2 (germline): MDHEN, SYDVKM. In nucleotides, the CDR3 is TGTGCCAGCACACAGGGTTCGGCCAAAAACATTCAGTACTTC. Translation: CASTQGSAKNIQYF. Full variable domain (rest looked up from reference TRBV28 and TRBJ2-4): DVKVTQSSRYLVKRTGEKVFLECVQDMDHENMFWYRQDPGLGLRLIYFSYDVKMKEKGDIPEGYSVSREKKERFSLILESASTNQTSMYLCASTQGSAKNIQYFGAGTRLSVL.

This clonotype has only a few counts. CDR3 residues: CASSMQREYEQYF. The CDR3 DNA sequence: TGTGCCAGCAGTATGCAGCGGGAGTACGAGCAGTACTTC. The chain is built from TRBV3-1 and TRBJ2-7; 8 bases fit TRBD2. J was trimmed by 4 bases and V by 6 bases; bases with no gene match: 5. CDR1 and CDR2 from the germline V gene are LGHDT and YNNKEL (reference sequence). The CDR3 sequence is 13 residues long.

This clonotype was counted between two and nine times. The J gene is TRBJ1-4, the V gene TRBV6-1; D possibly corresponds to TRBD1 (5 bases). V lost 3 bases and J 10 bases, leaving 18 bases between the germline ends. The CDR3 spans 15 residues. Germline CDR1 reads MNHNS; CDR2 reads SASEGT. The CDR3 is CASSEDLGGVGKLFF. The CDR3 DNA is TGTGCCAGCAGTGAGGACCTGGGGGGTGTCGGAAAACTGTTTTTT.

This clonotype showed up just a few times. The chain joins TRBV28 to TRBJ2-5, with D perhaps TRBD1 (5 bases). Germline CDR1 and CDR2: MDHEN and SYDVKM. The CDR3 is 13 residues long. V lost 3 bases to trimming and J lost 3 bases, with 8 bases between them. The CDR3 sequence: CASSLTAKETQYF. The DNA for the CDR3 is TGTGCCAGCAGTTTGACAGCAAAAGAGACCCAGTACTTC.